Listed below are T cell receptor beta chains from one sample, sequenced in a study of cytomegalovirus exposure and HLA in healthy donors. The table came from immunoSEQ multiplex PCR; TCRdb's copy has only in-frame clones and leaves some out. The sample consists of 150,000 to 200,000 clones, 65% to 85% of them appearing once. Sample: PBMCs. The receptor source for this set is a young man in good health and CMV-seronegative. Both conserved end residues are part of each CDR3. D genes are given only for firm matches. Some rows mark clone size as missing; the rest say once, few, many or name a class of expanded clone.

>TRBV28|TRBJ2-1|.|.
TGTGCCAGCAGTTTATGGGGAGAGGGGGTTATTGAGCAGTTCTTC
CASSLWGEGVIEQFF
>TRBV5-4|TRBJ2-7|.|.
TGTGCCAGCAGCTTGCAGGGGCTGCGGTACGAGCAGTACTTC
CASSLQGLRYEQYF
>TRBV10-2|TRBJ1-2|few|TRBD1
TGCGCCAGCGGGACAGAGCATAACTATGGCTACACCTTC
CASGTEHNYGYTF
>TRBV19|TRBJ2-7|.|.
TGTGCCAGTAGTATTGGAACAGGGGGACTATCGGAGCAGTACTTC
CASSIGTGGLSEQYF
>TRBV15|TRBJ1-6|.|.
TGTGCCACCAGCAGAGGGGCCCATGGCGATTCACCCCTCCACTTT
CATSRGAHGDSPLHF
>TRBV7-9|TRBJ2-5|.|.
TGTGCCAGCAGCTTAGATCACAACAAAGAGTACTTC
CASSLDHNKEYF
>TRBV7-9|TRBJ2-1|.|TRBD1
TGTGCCAGCAGCACAACCGGGACAGGGCTTCACAATGAGCAGTTCTTC
CASSTTGTGLHNEQFF
>TRBV29-1|TRBJ2-1|.|.
TGCAGCGTTCGGACAGCCGTTGAGCAGTTCTTC
CSVRTAVEQFF
>TRBV10-1|TRBJ2-3|.|.
TGCGCCAGCAGTGGGAGAGGGTCAAGCACAGATACGCAGTATTTT
CASSGRGSSTDTQYF
>TRBV28|TRBJ2-7|.|TRBD1
TGTGCCAGCAAGCCCGCCGGGACAGATTCCTACGAGCAGTACTTC
CASKPAGTDSYEQYF
>TRBV5-4|TRBJ2-2|.|.
TGTGCCAGCAGCTTGGGGGCAGCGGTCTCCCGGGAGCTGTTTTTT
CASSLGAAVSRELFF
>TRBV28|TRBJ2-2|once|.
TGTGCCAGCAGCAGCACGTGGGGCACGAACACCGGGGAGCTGTTTTTT
CASSSTWGTNTGELFF
>TRBV18|TRBJ1-5|.|TRBD1
TGTGCCAGCTCACCAATGGGGGACAGTCAGCCCCAGCATTTT
CASSPMGDSQPQHF
>TRBV2|TRBJ2-1|.|TRBD2
TGTGCCAGCAGTGTGGGCGGGAGGGACAATGAGCAGTTCTTC
CASSVGGRDNEQFF
>TRBV5-1|TRBJ2-5|.|.
TGCGCCAGCAGCTTGTCCAGGGAAGAGACCCAGTACTTC
CASSLSREETQYF
>TRBV27|TRBJ1-6|.|.
TGTGCCAGCAGTTTATTGTCGGCGGGGCCACCCCTCCACTTT
CASSLLSAGPPLHF
>TRBV4-3|TRBJ2-3|.|TRBD2
TGCGCCAGCAGCCAGGGACTAGCGGGGACCACAGATACGCAGTATTTT
CASSQGLAGTTDTQYF
>TRBV2|TRBJ1-3|.|.
TGTGCCAGCTGCCGAGGGGAGGGCTTAGGAAACACCATATATTTT
CASCRGEGLGNTIYF
>TRBV14|TRBJ2-7|.|TRBD2
TGTGCCAGCAGCTCAGCTCTAGCGGGGGGCGACGAGCAGTACTTC
CASSSALAGGDEQYF
>TRBV11-2|TRBJ2-5|.|TRBD2
TGTGCCAGCAGCTTAGGGGCGCGGGGGGAGCAAGAGACCCAGTACTTC
CASSLGARGEQETQYF
>TRBV7-9|TRBJ2-2|few|.
TGTGCCAGCAGCCCAGGACAGTACACCGGGGAGCTGTTTTTT
CASSPGQYTGELFF
>TRBV2|TRBJ2-5|.|TRBD2
TGTGCCAGCAGCCCCGGCGGCGGGGGGGGCAAAGAGACCCAGTACTTC
CASSPGGGGGKETQYF
>TRBV6-5|TRBJ2-3|once|.
TGTGCCAGCAGTTATGGGACATTCGAAGATACGCAGTATTTT
CASSYGTFEDTQYF